These 12 T cell receptor beta chains were sequenced from one sample in a study of T-cell memory formation after mild COVID-19. TCRdb independently ran MiXCR on the 5' RACE reads; one entry per CDR3 protein. The repertoire has about 430,000 distinct CDR3 sequences, 24% of them found once; the top ten carry 8.8%. The sequenced material came from PBMCs or a T cell subset sorted from them (not recorded which). The source of these receptors is an adult woman who had mild COVID-19 (a few samples of this study predate the infection). Cell type and time point are not known.

V is TRBV18 and J is TRBJ2-1; D is possibly TRBD1 (5 bases). Germline V gene lookup returns CDR1 KGHSH and CDR2 LQKENI. The CDR3 is 13 residues long. Trimming removed 4 bases at V and 4 bases at J, with 8 bases between. CDR3 residues: CASSLQDYNEQFF. The CDR3 region has the DNA TGTGCCAGCTCACTACAGGATTACAATGAGCAGTTCTTC. Based on the CDR3 plus reference TRBV18 and TRBJ2-1, the full variable domain is NAGVMQNPRHLVRRRGQEARLRCSPMKGHSHVYWYRQLPEEGLKFMVYLQKENIIDESGMPKERFSAEFPKEGPSILRIQQVVRGDSAAYFCASSLQDYNEQFFGPGTRLTVL.

The J gene is TRBJ2-7, the V gene TRBV20-1, with a weak D call TRBD2 (6 bases). Looked up from germline, CDR1 is DFQATT and CDR2 is SNEGSKA (reference sequence). There are 13 residues in the CDR3. Deletions cut 1 base from V and 6 bases from J, with 13 bases between. The CDR3 DNA is TGCAGTGCTAGAGGCAGCGGGCTGGGCGAGCAGTACTTC. It codes for CSARGSGLGEQYF.

The table lists this clonotype with a few counts. The CDR3 loop reads CASSQVADANTGELFF. DNA for the CDR3: TGTGCCAGCAGCCAAGTAGCGGACGCGAACACCGGGGAGCTGTTTTTT. The chain is built from TRBV4-2 and TRBJ2-2, with a possible D match to TRBD2 (6 bases). V lost 1 base to trimming and J lost 0 bases, with 9 bases between them. The CDR3 runs 16 residues. Germline CDR1 LGHNA, CDR2 YNFKEQ.

In its sample, this clonotype was seen a few times. The chain carries TRBV3-1 and TRBJ2-7, with TRBD1 matching over 9 bases. Unmatched junction bases numbered 16, after V lost 3 bases and J lost 7 bases. This CDR3 is 17 amino acids long. Looked up from germline, CDR1 is LGHDT and CDR2 is YNNKEL (reference sequence). Here the CDR3 DNA reads TGTGCCAGCAGCCAGCGGACCCCGGGACAGGGAAATGGAGAGCAGTACTTC. Protein product: CASSQRTPGQGNGEQYF.

In this sample, this clonotype turned up a few times. This sequence joins TRBV7-2 and TRBJ1-3; TRBD1 might be the D (5 bases). This CDR3 comprises 13 residues. Germline CDR1 reads SGHTA; CDR2 reads FQGNSA. V was shortened by 5 bases and J by 4 bases, with 9 bases between the two germline ends. The CDR3 DNA follows: TGTGCCAGCAGCGACCGACAGGGAAACACCATATATTTT. Its protein product is CASSDRQGNTIYF. Complete variable domain (other parts from reference TRBV7-2 and TRBJ1-3): GAGVSQSPSNKVTEKGKDVELRCDPISGHTALYWYRQSLGQGLEFLIYFQGNSAPDKSGLPSDRFSAERTGGSVSTLTIQRTQQEDSAVYLCASSDRQGNTIYFGEGSWLTVV.

V is TRBV18 and J is TRBJ1-5; no definite D call. Germline V gene data show CDR1 as KGHSH and CDR2 as LQKENI. The CDR3 contains 13 residues. Trimming cost V 0 bases and J 9 bases, with 9 bases left between them. CDR3 sequence: CASSPPIGSPQHF. The CDR3 DNA sequence: TGTGCCAGCTCACCACCAATTGGTTCGCCCCAGCATTTT.

The J gene is TRBJ2-7, the V gene TRBV7-6, with TRBD1 matching 8 bases. The CDR3 is 15 residues long. CDR1 is SGHVS and CDR2 is FNYEAQ in the germline V gene. The junction had 13 bases not matched to a gene; V was cut back by 7 bases and J by 5 bases. The CDR3 DNA is TGTGCCAGCATTGAAGGGTCAGGGGGCTTCCACGAGCAGTACTTC. It codes for CASIEGSGGFHEQYF. Drawing the rest from reference TRBV7-6 and TRBJ2-7, the complete variable domain is GAGVSQSPRYKVTKRGQDVALRCDPISGHVSLYWYRQALGQGPEFLTYFNYEAQQDKSGLPNDRFSAERPEGSISTLTIQRTEQRDSAMYRCASIEGSGGFHEQYFGPGTRLTVT.

This chain links TRBV7-2 with TRBJ2-5; either TRBD1 or TRBD2 may fit D (7 bases each). CDR1 is SGHTA, CDR2 FQGNSA, per germline. This CDR3 is built from 15 residues. Between the trimmed V and J ends, which lost 1 base and 5 bases, there was a span of 14 bases. In DNA form, the CDR3 reads TGTGCCAGCAGCTTAGGGGGAGGGACAGCGGAGACCCAGTACTTC. Translation gives CASSLGGGTAETQYF.

This clonotype appeared a few times. The rearrangement uses TRBV12-3 or TRBV12-4 and TRBJ2-5; 11 nucleotides match TRBD2. V lost 2 bases, J lost 4 bases, and 6 bases stayed unmatched. The CDR3 length is 16 residues. CDR3 DNA: TGTGCCAGCAGTTTAAGTCTAGCGGGAGGAGGAGAGACCCAGTACTTC. Translating gives CASSLSLAGGGETQYF.

The V call is TRBV11-3, the J call TRBJ2-7; 14 bases line up with TRBD2. The CDR3 length is 15 residues. The J segment lost 5 bases and the V segment lost 3 bases, leaving 3 bases of the junction unmatched. The germline gives CDR1 SGHNT, CDR2 YENEEA. CDR3 loop: CASSLGLAGVNEQYF. The CDR3 bases are TGTGCCAGCAGCTTGGGACTAGCGGGAGTCAACGAGCAGTACTTC. Full variable domain (missing parts from reference TRBV11-3 and TRBJ2-7): EAGVVQSPRYKIIEKKQPVAFWCNPISGHNTLYWYLQNLGQGPELLIRYENEEAVDDSQLPKDRFSAERLKGVDSTLKIQPAELGDSAVYLCASSLGLAGVNEQYFGPGTRLTVT.

This clonotype was picked up a small number of times. The chain joins TRBV12-3 or TRBV12-4 to TRBJ2-1; no firm D call. This CDR3 comprises 15 residues. V lost 7 bases, J lost 0 bases, and 13 bases lay in between. The DNA of the CDR3 is TGTGCCAGCATCGAACGATTCAGCTCCTACAATGAGCAGTTCTTC. Protein sequence: CASIERFSSYNEQFF.

A few counts support this clonotype. The chain recombines TRBV27 with TRBJ2-7; 11 bases are shared with TRBD2. Germline lookup yields CDR1 MNHEY and CDR2 SMNVEV (reference sequence). The trim removed 6 bases at V and 5 bases at J, leaving 12 bases unmatched. The CDR3 is 16 residues long. The CDR3 loop is CASSLRKLAGVDEQYF. Here the CDR3 DNA reads TGTGCCAGCAGCCTCAGAAAACTAGCGGGGGTGGACGAGCAGTACTTC.